This paragraph reports one T cell receptor beta chain. Its specificity is unknown. Extracted RNA was reverse transcribed into cDNA, the sequencing template. The repertoire was sequenced with immunoSEQ multiplex PCR; TCRdb's copy has only in-frame clones and lacks some. Altogether a few hundred thousand clones are present, roughly three fifths being singletons, with the ten largest covering 4.9%. The entry originates in a study of CD8+ T cells in alopecia areata. Notes on the study in general: Scalp samples also yield sequences from resident alphabeta T cells of normal skin. Clarity of TCR sharing across patients fell short of that in mice, possibly HLA-related. Alopecia totalis/universalis scalp especially showed more expanded CD8+ clones than normal scalp.

The CDR3 is 14 residues long. The germline V and J ends were trimmed by 5 bases and 5 bases, with 16 bases remaining between them. Germline CDR1 SQVTM, CDR2 ANQGSEA. Both CD4+ and CD8+ T cells were separated by sorting PBMCs. The sample was CD8+ T cells sorted from blood. The receptor was derived from a human donor in good health. The chain uses TRBV29-1 and TRBJ2-1; D is perhaps TRBD2 (6 bases). CDR3 bases: TGCAGCGTTCCTGGGGGGTGGTCGGACAATGAGCAGTTCTTC. Translated: CSVPGGWSDNEQFF.